This T cell receptor beta chain derives from a study of technical replicates of blood from several donors (dated by TCRdb to the late 2010s). Here V drops 4 bases and J drops 5 bases, and the junction holds 6 bases not matched to any gene. The CDR3 measures 15 amino acids from cysteine to phenylalanine. The read is trimmed to its CDR3 DNA, 45 bases read in frame from base 1. Via the germline V gene, CDR1 is SGHVS and CDR2 FNYEAQ. On this clone: Which antigen it targets is not known. No base-level quality is on record; no much larger clone is a single base apart.

Library method: the immunoSEQ multiplex PCR assay. Drawn from immuneACCESS, this table holds only the in-frame rearrangements with V and J called that TCRdb kept. Clones are partly lost; checked studies trace under half to an unresolved V gene and leave the rest unexplained. A total of 64,000 or so clones appear in this sample, around 97% of them only once. The ten largest clones take up roughly 0.2% of the sample. The chain couples TRBV7-6 to TRBJ2-3; 10 nucleotides in the junction match TRBD2. The material sequenced was T cells isolated from PBMCs. This receptor was taken from a human donor in good health. The DNA reads as follows: TGTGCCAGCAGCTGGAGCGGGGGGGCTGAAGATACGCAGTATTTT. Its protein reads: CASSWSGGAEDTQYF. The full variable domain, with segments outside the CDR3 supplied by the reference TRBV7-6 and TRBJ2-3 proteins, appears as GAGVSQSPRYKVTKRGQDVALRCDPISGHVSLYWYRQALGQGPEFLTYFNYEAQQDKSGLPNDRFSAERPEGSISTLTIQRTEQRDSAMYRCASSWSGGAEDTQYFGPGTRLTVL.